These 17 T cell receptor beta chains were all obtained from the same sample, sequenced in a study of Ad26.COV2.S vaccination and SARS-CoV-2 variants (dated by TCRdb to about 2021). Libraries came from the immunoSEQ multiplex PCR assay. TCRdb limited this immuneACCESS table to in-frame rearrangements with V and J called. A share of clones is missing; checked studies link under half to unresolved V genes, and the rest is unexplained. Here the sample has about 420,000 clones; 88% occur a single time. The ten most abundant clones make up about 4% of the sample. Taken with the paper, the label for treatment or condition translates to: some 20 received Ad26.COV2.S at low or high dose, single or two shots; 5 received placebo; per-sample allocation not given. For vaccine and placebo recipients, the sequenced repertoires came from samples collected on day 63 after the first injection. This specimen consisted of peripheral blood, obtained in a trial of Ad26.COV2.S vaccine versus placebo. Receptors were obtained from a person between 18 and 60 years old who received the Ad26.COV2.S COVID-19 vaccine or a placebo.

For the CDR3, the DNA is TGTGCCAGTAAATGGGGGTCTGGTCAGCCCCAGCATTTT. Its protein product is CASKWGSGQPQHF. V is TRBV19 and J is TRBJ1-5; tentatively, D is TRBD1 (5 bases). V lost 7 bases and J 6 bases, leaving 13 bases between the germline ends. The CDR3 runs to 13 residues. Germline CDR1 and CDR2: LNHDA and SQIVND (reference sequence).

This clone was detected a few times. This chain links TRBV6-2 or TRBV6-3 with TRBJ1-5; 8 nucleotides agree with TRBD1. From germline, CDR1 is MNHEY and CDR2 SVGEGT. The junction had 10 bases not matched to a gene; V was cut back by 6 bases and J by 6 bases. The CDR3 loop spans 15 amino acids. In DNA form, the CDR3 reads TGTGCCAGCAGCCACGGACAGGGTCCTTTTCAGCCCCAGCATTTT. Its protein product is CASSHGQGPFQPQHF.

The chain combines TRBV5-4 with TRBJ1-1, with TRBD1 as a possible D gene (6 bases). The V end was cut by 3 bases, the J end by 0 bases, with 12 bases between. Germline-derived CDR1 and CDR2 are SGHNT and YYREEE (reference sequence). CDR3 length: 15 residues. The CDR3 nucleotides read TGTGCCAGCAGCTGGCCGGGACAACTGAACACTGAAGCTTTCTTT. This translates into CASSWPGQLNTEAFF.

There are a few counts of this clone. The V and J genes are TRBV29-1 and TRBJ2-2; D unresolved. This CDR3 comprises 14 residues. V dropped 4 bases and J dropped 0 bases, with 9 bases sitting between them. Per germline, CDR1 SQVTM and CDR2 ANQGSEA. CDR3 loop: CSVAKQSNTGELFF. DNA for the CDR3: TGCAGCGTTGCAAAACAGTCGAACACCGGGGAGCTGTTTTTT.

The genes are TRBV3-1 (or the pseudogene TRBV3-2) and TRBJ2-5; TRBD1 is a possible D gene (6 bases). Trimming shortened V by 0 bases and J by 4 bases, and 15 bases separated the two germline ends. The CDR3 loop spans 16 amino acids. Germline lookup yields CDR1 LGHDT and CDR2 YNNKEL (reference sequence). The CDR3: CASSQDYRVGSETQYF. CDR3 DNA sequence: TGTGCCAGCAGCCAAGATTACAGGGTGGGTTCAGAGACCCAGTACTTC.

This clone appeared once. This chain links TRBV19 with TRBJ2-7; D not resolved. V lost 3 bases, J lost 3 bases, and 12 bases lay in between. The CDR3 spans 14 residues. Per the germline V gene, CDR1 is LNHDA and CDR2 is SQIVND (reference sequence). The CDR3 spells CASSIQVRDYEQYF. The CDR3 bases are TGTGCCAGTAGTATCCAGGTTAGGGACTACGAGCAGTACTTC.

CDR3 nucleotide sequence: TGTGCCAGAAGCTCTGGTGGGTGGACACAGTCCTACGAGCAGTACTTC. Protein product: CARSSGGWTQSYEQYF. The chain links TRBV5-3 to TRBJ2-7; D possibly corresponds to TRBD1 (5 bases). TRBV5-3 is reported as an ORF; its role is uncertain. This CDR3 is built from 16 residues. With 3 bases removed from V and 1 base from J, the gap between germline ends came to 17 bases.

The rearrangement uses TRBV5-6 and TRBJ2-5; no clear D. The CDR3 runs to 15 residues. V lost 4 bases and J lost 5, with 18 bases in between. Germline CDR1 SGHDT, CDR2 YYEEEE. CDR3 in amino acids: CASSTVSPLAETQYF. CDR3 in DNA: TGTGCCAGCAGCACCGTCAGTCCACTCGCGGAGACCCAGTACTTC.

This clone was observed once. The rearrangement joins TRBV6-5 to TRBJ2-5; possible D gene TRBD1, 6 bases. The CDR3 has 13 amino acids. Germline V lookup: CDR1 MNHEY, CDR2 SVGAGI. The V gene lost 10 bases and the J gene lost 5 bases, with 17 bases spanning the gap. This chain's CDR3 is CATTYWGPETQYF. In DNA form, the CDR3 reads TGTGCCACTACCTACTGGGGGCCCGAGACCCAGTACTTC.

The V and J genes are TRBV18 and TRBJ2-5; D remains ambiguous. The CDR3 extends over 13 amino acids. V dropped 2 bases and J dropped 3 bases, with 7 bases sitting between them. Germline CDR1 is KGHSH and CDR2 is LQKENI. The CDR3 region is CASSPLREETQYF. Written as DNA, the CDR3 is TGTGCCAGCTCACCATTAAGGGAAGAGACCCAGTACTTC.

The CDR3 DNA is TGTGCCAGCAGCCGCAACTCAGGGGGGAATCAGCCCCAGCATTTT. It is translated as CASSRNSGGNQPQHF. V gene TRBV6-2 or TRBV6-3 combines with J gene TRBJ1-5; 7 nucleotides match TRBD1. J was trimmed by 4 bases and V by 6 bases; bases with no gene match: 9. There are 15 residues in the CDR3. Germline CDR1 is MNHEY and CDR2 is SVGEGT.

The chain recombines TRBV29-1 with TRBJ2-7; 9 bases are shared with TRBD1. Unmatched junction bases numbered 2, after V lost 1 base and J lost 4 bases. Per the germline V gene, CDR1 is SQVTM and CDR2 is ANQGSEA. The CDR3 is 13 amino acids. The CDR3 nucleotides read TGCAGCGTTGAAGTACAGGGGGCTTACGAGCAGTACTTC. Protein sequence: CSVEVQGAYEQYF.

This chain links TRBV29-1 with TRBJ1-2; a weak D match, TRBD1 (5 bases). Trimming took off 1 base at V and 8 bases at J, with 8 bases between the two ends. Germline V gene lookup returns CDR1 SQVTM and CDR2 ANQGSEA. The CDR3 runs 11 residues. Here the CDR3 DNA reads TGCAGCGTTGAAGTGGGGGAAGGCTACACCTTC. This codes for CSVEVGEGYTF.

J is TRBJ2-7 and V is TRBV3-1 (or the pseudogene TRBV3-2), with D hard to call. V lost 0 bases, J lost 6 bases, and 6 bases lay in between. Looked up from germline, CDR1 is LGHDT and CDR2 is YNNKEL (reference sequence). The CDR3 loop spans 12 amino acids. The CDR3 DNA is TGTGCCAGCAGCCAAGATTACCGCGAGCAGTACTTC. It is translated as CASSQDYREQYF.

The rearrangement joins TRBV3-1 (or the pseudogene TRBV3-2) to TRBJ1-3; a weak D match, TRBD1 (6 bases). The V end was cut by 4 bases, the J end by 3 bases, with 16 bases between. The CDR3 is 16 residues long. Germline assignment: CDR1 LGHDT and CDR2 YNNKEL (reference sequence). The CDR3 DNA sequence: TGTGCCAGCAGCCGCATTCGGGGGGGCTTTGGAAACACCATATATTTT. Amino acid sequence: CASSRIRGGFGNTIYF.

V gene TRBV29-1 combines with J gene TRBJ2-2; D might be TRBD1 or TRBD2, each matching 6 bases. The germline gives CDR1 SQVTM, CDR2 ANQGSEA. This CDR3 has 13 residues. V was clipped by 6 bases and J by 4 bases, with 12 bases between them. This CDR3 is CSVVGGATGELFF. The CDR3 bases are TGCAGCGTCGTGGGGGGCGCCACCGGGGAGCTGTTTTTT.

The CDR3 is CASSPGTGYGYTF. For the CDR3, the DNA is TGTGCCAGCAGCCCCGGTACGGGCTATGGCTACACCTTC. The chain recombines TRBV14 with TRBJ1-2, with unresolved D. V lost 4 bases, J lost 4 bases, and 10 bases lay in between. The CDR3 runs 13 residues. Germline V gives CDR1 SGHDN, CDR2 FVKESK.